The rows below give T cell receptor beta chains drawn from one sample of a study of shared clonotypes between healthy human individuals. Method: immunoSEQ multiplex PCR; TCRdb's copy keeps in-frame clones and lacks some. This table has about 2 million clones, less than 95% appearing once. Material: naive CD8+ T cells sorted from blood. The receptors originated from a man aged 18-30 years in good health. Both conserved end residues are part of each CDR3. A D gene is named only where the DNA matches it firmly. Size is omitted from some rows. Given values are once, few, many or a class for expanded clones.

d_call	j_call	v_call	clone_size	cdr3_nt	cdr3_aa
TRBD2	TRBJ2-5	TRBV18	once	TGTGCCAGCTCACCACCGGCGGGAGAACAAGAGACCCAGTACTTC	CASSPPAGEQETQYF
TRBD2	TRBJ2-7	TRBV27	.	TGTGCCAGCAGCCTCACTAGCGGGGGTACCTACGAGCAGTACTTC	CASSLTSGGTYEQYF
TRBD1	TRBJ2-5	TRBV6-5	.	TGTGCCAGCAGCCGGGACAGCTACCAAGAGACCCAGTACTTC	CASSRDSYQETQYF
TRBD2	TRBJ2-5	TRBV28	.	TGTGCCAGCAGTTTATTAGCGGGGGGGCCGCGAGAGACCCAGTACTTC	CASSLLAGGPRETQYF
TRBD2	TRBJ2-1	TRBV5-1	.	TGCGCCAGCAGCTTGGAGAGGGGACTAGACAATGAGCAGTTCTTC	CASSLERGLDNEQFF
.	TRBJ1-1	TRBV7-9	.	TGTGCCAGCAGCTTAGCGTGGGGGATGGGGACTGAAGCTTTCTTT	CASSLAWGMGTEAFF
.	TRBJ2-7	TRBV19	.	TGTGCCAGTAGTATTGGGAGCAGGGCCGTCGACGAGCAGTACTTC	CASSIGSRAVDEQYF
.	TRBJ1-2	TRBV18	.	TGTGCCAGCTCACCAACTAACACAGGACATAACTATGGCTACACCTTC	CASSPTNTGHNYGYTF
.	TRBJ2-2	TRBV4-1	.	TGCGCCAGCAGCCAAGTGCCAGGGGAGGACGGGGAGCTGTTTTTT	CASSQVPGEDGELFF
.	TRBJ2-5	TRBV19	.	TGTGCCAGTAGTATTCACCGGGCTGAGACCCAGTACTTC	CASSIHRAETQYF
.	TRBJ1-5	TRBV6-1	.	TGTGCCAGCAGTGAAGGGACAGTCCGGGATCAGCCCCAGCATTTT	CASSEGTVRDQPQHF
TRBD1	TRBJ2-7	TRBV4-1	.	TGCGCCAGCAGCCCCGGACAGGTAGACTACGAGCAGTACTTC	CASSPGQVDYEQYF
.	TRBJ1-5	TRBV11-2	.	TGTGCCAGCAGCTTCGGGTTCAGCAATCAGCCCCAGCATTTT	CASSFGFSNQPQHF
.	TRBJ2-7	TRBV15	.	TGTGCCACCAGCAGAGAGGCGGGGTGGAACGAGCAGTACTTC	CATSREAGWNEQYF
.	TRBJ2-5	TRBV27	.	TGTGCCAGCAGTTTATCGCCGGGAGCATTACAAGAGACCCAGTACTTC	CASSLSPGALQETQYF
TRBD2	TRBJ2-1	TRBV4-1	.	TGCGCCAGCAGCCAAGCCGGGACTAGCGGCCTTTACAATGAGCAGTTCTTC	CASSQAGTSGLYNEQFF
.	TRBJ2-7	TRBV6-6	.	TGTGCCAGCACCGTTTTGGCAGGGTACTTC	CASTVLAGYF
TRBD1	TRBJ1-2	TRBV30	.	TGTGCCTGGAGTGTTCCCGACAGGGATGGCTACACCTTC	CAWSVPDRDGYTF
.	TRBJ2-1	TRBV27	.	TGTGCCAGCAGTTTATCGTTCTACCACGAGCAGTTCTTC	CASSLSFYHEQFF
.	TRBJ1-5	TRBV30	.	TGTGCCTGGACCGGGGGCACGGGCAATCAGCCCCAGCATTTT	CAWTGGTGNQPQHF
.	TRBJ2-1	TRBV11-3	.	TGTGCCAGCAGCCCGACCGAGGAGAGAAATGAGCAGTTCTTC	CASSPTEERNEQFF